This T cell receptor (beta chain) was identified during a study of cytomegalovirus exposure and HLA in healthy donors. Whole-study findings and limits: The authors listed 164 TCR beta chains as cytomegalovirus-associated. The tendency of first-cohort TCR clusters to co-occur in the 110 or so validation repertoires emerged from a later analysis.

This clone was counted a few times. Its antigen is as yet unknown. The assay was immunoSEQ multiplex PCR, and TCRdb's table has in-frame clones only and misses some. The sample includes about 110,000 clones, more than 70% of them seen just once. This TCR was recovered from a woman under 30 in good health and CMV-seronegative. The sample was PBMCs.

The CDR3 reads CASRQATGNTIYF. CDR3 DNA: TGTGCCAGCAGACAGGCGACTGGAAACACCATATATTTT. The chain carries TRBV7-9 and TRBJ1-3, with D maybe TRBD1 (5 bases). Looked up from germline, CDR1 is SEHNR and CDR2 is FQNEAQ (reference sequence). The V and J ends lost 6 bases and 2 bases respectively, with 8 bases between them. CDR3 length equals 13 residues.